These 21 T cell receptor beta chains came from one sample sequenced in a study of T cells after yellow fever vaccination (dated by TCRdb to between 2017 and 2020). Preparation of the library involved 5' RACE. Sequencing instrument: Illumina HiSeq 2500. TCRdb ran its own pipeline on the public reads, namely fastp trimming at Q25 and MiXCR clone calling, and kept in-frame beta chains. Each CDR3 protein appears once, grouped with its most common genes and DNA. For this sample the table gives approximately 610,000 distinct CDR3 sequences, of which roughly a sixth were detected only once. The ten largest clones add up to 15% to 20% of the sample. The sample's treatment or condition label is to be understood as: live attenuated yellow fever vaccine strain. Sequencing was performed on PBMCs, taken 4 to 5 days after the first yellow fever vaccination. These TCRs come from a man between 18 and 29 years old who received the YFV17D yellow fever vaccine.

V and J are TRBV7-2 and TRBJ2-3; D is undetermined. Germline V gene data show CDR1 as SGHTA and CDR2 as FQGNSA. V was clipped by 1 base and J by 6 bases, with 8 bases between them. The CDR3 spans 13 residues. This CDR3 reads CASSLEIVDTQYF. In nucleotides, the CDR3 is TGTGCCAGCAGCTTAGAGATCGTGGATACGCAGTATTTT.

A note on this clonotype: A read error may be the cause here, since a much bigger clone is one base away. This chain joins TRBV27 and TRBJ2-2; D could derive from TRBD1 or TRBD2 (6 bases each). Germline V gene sequence: CDR1 MNHEY, CDR2 SMNVEV (reference sequence). The CDR3 is made up of 16 amino acids. The CDR3 here is CASSFSPGEGGGEMFF. CDR3 nucleotide sequence: TGTGCCAGCAGTTTCTCGCCAGGGGAAGGAGGCGGGGAGATGTTTTTT.

The chain combines TRBV3-1 with TRBJ1-5; D perhaps matches TRBD1 (5 bases). Germline V CDR1 and CDR2: LGHDT, YNNKEL (reference sequence). CDR3 length equals 15 residues. V was pared by 1 base and J by 7 bases, with 14 bases between. CDR3: CASSQGAGAVQPQHF. For the CDR3, the DNA is TGTGCCAGCAGCCAAGGAGCCGGGGCCGTCCAGCCCCAGCATTTT.

This clonotype was detected many times. The chain carries TRBV7-2 and TRBJ1-2, with D unclear. The germline CDR1 and CDR2 sequences are SGHTA and FQGNSA. V dropped 1 base and J dropped 4 bases, with 4 bases sitting between them. This CDR3 contains 12 residues. DNA for the CDR3: TGTGCCAGCAGCTTAGGGACCTATGGCTACACCTTC. As protein: CASSLGTYGYTF.

The chain recombines TRBV2 with TRBJ2-1; 12 bases fit TRBD1. This CDR3 region has 22 residues. Trimming took 5 bases from V and 4 from J; bases not matched to a gene: 24. Germline CDR1 and CDR2: SNHLY and FYNNEI. CDR3 sequence (DNA): TGTGCCAGCAGTCGAAAGGCTGCCGGGACAGGGGGCTCGTGGGAAACATACAATGAGCAGTTCTTC. It yields the protein CASSRKAAGTGGSWETYNEQFF.

The sample holds many counts of this clonotype. The V call is TRBV7-2, the J call TRBJ1-2; the D is unclear. Germline CDR1 is SGHTA and CDR2 is FQGNSA. The V end was cut by 2 bases, the J end by 3 bases, with 7 bases between. The CDR3 loop spans 13 amino acids. The CDR3 loop reads CASSLTQHYGYTF. The CDR3 bases are TGTGCCAGCAGCTTAACACAGCACTATGGCTACACCTTC.

J is TRBJ2-1 and V is TRBV5-4, with TRBD2 identical over 7 bases. Per germline, CDR1 SGHNT and CDR2 YYREEE (reference sequence). J was trimmed by 8 bases and V by 9 bases; bases with no gene match: 17. The length of the CDR3 is 15 residues. The CDR3 DNA reads as TGTGCCACGGATAATTTGGGGGGGATGGCGGATGAGCAGTTCTTC. Amino acids: CATDNLGGMADEQFF.

The chain combines TRBV7-2 with TRBJ2-5; possibly TRBD2 for D (6 bases). Looked up from germline, CDR1 is SGHTA and CDR2 is FQGNSA. The CDR3 totals 14 residues. V was cut by 5 bases and J by 5 bases, with 15 bases left in between. CDR3 sequence reads: CASSPQRDSETQYF. CDR3 DNA: TGTGCCAGCAGCCCCCAACGGGACTCCGAGACCCAGTACTTC.

The rearrangement uses TRBV2 and TRBJ1-2; unclear D gene. CDR3 length equals 13 residues. Germline loops: CDR1 SNHLY, CDR2 FYNNEI. Between the trimmed V and J ends, which lost 3 bases and 11 bases, there was a span of 16 bases. Written as DNA, the CDR3 is TGTGCCAGCAGTGAGGCTCCAGGTAGCCCATACACCTTC. It translates to CASSEAPGSPYTF. The whole variable domain, remainder taken from reference TRBV2 and TRBJ1-2, is EPEVTQTPSHQVTQMGQEVILRCVPISNHLYFYWYRQILGQKVEFLVSFYNNEISEKSEIFDDQFSVERPDGSNFTLKIRSTKLEDSAMYFCASSEAPGSPYTFGSGTRLTVV.

This clonotype has more than one count but fewer than ten. The J gene is TRBJ2-4, the V gene TRBV5-1; a weak D match, TRBD1 (6 bases). The V end lost 0 bases, the J end lost 6 bases, and 10 bases lay between the germline ends. CDR1 SGHRS and CDR2 YFSETQ come from the germline V gene. This CDR3 spans 14 amino acids. The CDR3 DNA follows: TGCGCCAGCAGCTTGGCCGGGACACTAAACATTCAGTACTTC. This sequence encodes CASSLAGTLNIQYF.

CDR3 bases: TGTGCCAGCAGCGCGGGACAGGGGATTGAAGCTTTCTTT. It codes for CASSAGQGIEAFF. The chain joins TRBV7-9 to TRBJ1-1; 10 nucleotides line up with TRBD1. Per germline, CDR1 SEHNR and CDR2 FQNEAQ (reference sequence). The V and J ends lost 5 bases and 7 bases, in that order; junction bases with no gene match: 4. The CDR3 is 13 amino acids. Drawing the rest from reference TRBV7-9 and TRBJ1-1, the complete variable domain is DTGVSQNPRHKITKRGQNVTFRCDPISEHNRLYWYRQTLGQGPEFLTYFQNEAQLEKSRLLSDRFSAERPKGSFSTLEIQRTEQGDSAMYLCASSAGQGIEAFFGQGTRLTVV.

The rearrangement joins TRBV25-1 to TRBJ1-1; D may be TRBD1 (5 bases). This CDR3 spans 15 amino acids. V lost 0 bases, J lost 3 bases, and 11 bases lay in between. Germline V CDR1 and CDR2: MGHDK, SYGVNS. CDR3 residues: CASSEYGTWDTEAFF. The CDR3 nucleotides read TGTGCCAGCAGTGAATATGGGACGTGGGACACTGAAGCTTTCTTT. Full variable domain (outside the CDR3, taken from reference TRBV25-1 and TRBJ1-1): EADIYQTPRYLVIGTGKKITLECSQTMGHDKMYWYQQDPGMELHLIHYSYGVNSTEKGDLSSESTVSRIRTEHFPLTLESARPSHTSQYLCASSEYGTWDTEAFFGQGTRLTVV.

J is TRBJ2-1 and V is TRBV7-9; D remains unclear. The V gene's germline CDR1 is SEHNR and CDR2 FQNEAQ (reference sequence). V was shortened by 6 bases and J by 2 bases, with 8 bases between the two germline ends. CDR3 length equals 13 residues. CDR3 residues: CASSLMAYNEQFF. CDR3 DNA: TGTGCCAGCAGTTTAATGGCCTACAATGAGCAGTTCTTC.

The V gene is TRBV5-1, the J gene TRBJ2-1; no clear D gene. The CDR3 length is 17 residues. The V gene's germline CDR1 is SGHRS and CDR2 YFSETQ. The V end lost 4 bases, the J end lost 9 bases, and 26 bases lay between the germline ends. CDR3 nucleotide sequence: TGCGCCAGCAGCCCAAGGCCGCCAGGCTTTTTAGGAAGTGAGCAGTTCTTC. Its translation: CASSPRPPGFLGSEQFF.

This sequence joins TRBV30 and TRBJ2-2; D is possibly TRBD2 (7 bases). The V end was cut by 4 bases, the J end by 9 bases, with 15 bases between. This CDR3 contains 13 residues. Germline assignment: CDR1 GTSNPN and CDR2 SVGIG (reference sequence). The DNA for the CDR3 is TGTGCCTGGACTCTGGGGGGGGCCAGGGAGCTGTTTTTT. Protein: CAWTLGGARELFF.

The CDR3 is CASSQEGDTEAFF. In DNA, the CDR3 is TGCGCCAGCAGCCAAGAGGGGGACACTGAAGCTTTCTTT. This chain joins TRBV4-1 and TRBJ1-1; perhaps TRBD1 as D (5 bases). The V gene lost 0 bases and the J gene lost 3 bases, with 5 bases spanning the gap. Germline V gives CDR1 MGHRA, CDR2 YSYEKL. The CDR3 loop spans 13 amino acids.

The chain employs TRBV20-1 and TRBJ2-5; 9 bases align to TRBD2. Germline lookup yields CDR1 DFQATT and CDR2 SNEGSKA (reference sequence). J lost 3 bases, V lost 1 base, and 3 bases had no gene match. The CDR3 totals 14 residues. CDR3 protein: CSARALAGKETQYF. Written as DNA, the CDR3 is TGCAGTGCTAGAGCCCTAGCGGGGAAAGAGACCCAGTACTTC.

CDR3 nucleotides: TGTGCCAGCGCTAGCGGGGGGAAAGATACGCAGTATTTT. This sequence encodes CASASGGKDTQYF. J is TRBJ2-3 and V is TRBV6-5; the match to TRBD2 covers 11 bases. V was clipped by 8 bases and J by 5 bases; unmatched bases: 3. Germline CDR1 MNHEY, CDR2 SVGAGI. This CDR3 has 13 residues.

This clonotype was found a few times. The chain uses TRBV24-1 and TRBJ2-1; 8 bases align to TRBD2. Trimming took 5 bases from V and 1 from J; bases not matched to a gene: 0. The CDR3 is 14 residues long. Germline V gives CDR1 KGHDR, CDR2 SFDVKD. CDR3 in DNA: TGTGCCACCAGTGCGGGGGGGTCCTACAATGAGCAGTTCTTC. It codes for CATSAGGSYNEQFF.

This clonotype was observed a few times. The chain uses TRBV20-1 and TRBJ2-3, with TRBD2 matching 11 bases. V lost 0 bases, J lost 1 base, and 0 bases stayed unmatched. Germline V lookup: CDR1 DFQATT, CDR2 SNEGSKA (reference sequence). This CDR3 has 15 amino acids. The CDR3 DNA is TGCAGTGCTAGAGAACTAGCGGGGGGCACAGATACGCAGTATTTT. Translation: CSARELAGGTDTQYF.

The chain carries TRBV19 and TRBJ2-5; D may match TRBD1 or TRBD2 (5 bases each). The CDR3 is 14 amino acids. The V end was cut by 6 bases, the J end by 5 bases, with 16 bases between. Germline V gene lookup returns CDR1 LNHDA and CDR2 SQIVND (reference sequence). The CDR3, as DNA: TGTGCCAGTAGCGGGACCCCACCCTGGGAGACCCAGTACTTC. Its protein is CASSGTPPWETQYF.